This section outlines one T cell receptor (beta chain) sequence together with its context. The antigen is unknown. The sample is drawn from a study of beta chain features in type 1 diabetes. Study background: Healthy donors and patients showed comparable age, gender and cell yields.

Sequencing targeted expressed TCRB transcripts, as all isolated RNA had been reverse transcribed. Method: immunoSEQ multiplex PCR; TCRdb's copy keeps in-frame clones and lacks some. The table shows 400,000 or so clones, with around 10% occurring only once. The CDR3 is 13 residues long. CDR1 MDHEN and CDR2 SYDVKM come from the germline V gene. V gave up 0 bases and J gave up 10 bases, with 9 bases separating them. Study results and caveats: All four CD4+ subsets from Type 1 diabetes patients carried moderately but significantly shorter TCRB CDR3s.

CD45RO/CCR7/CD25/CD127/CD95/CD27 separated CD4+ naive, central memory, regulatory and stem cell-like memory cells by sorting. This TCR was sampled from a man younger than 40 with type 1 diabetes. The sequenced material came from central memory CD4+ T cells from blood. This rearrangement joins TRBV28 to TRBJ1-4, with a possible D match to TRBD1 (6 bases). The DNA of the CDR3 is TGTGCCAGCAGTTTATGGGGGGCCGTAAAACTGTTTTTT. It encodes CASSLWGAVKLFF.